This TCR beta chain came from a study of cytomegalovirus exposure and HLA in healthy donors. The CDR3 loop spans 12 amino acids. Trimming shortened V by 1 base and J by 5 bases, and 5 bases separated the two germline ends. The germline CDR1 and CDR2 sequences are SGHVS and FQNEAQ. Both 60 Vbeta primers and 13 Jbeta primers went into the PCR. The assay was immunoSEQ multiplex PCR, and TCRdb's table has in-frame clones only and misses some. The sample yields some 150,000 clones, roughly four fifths seen once. This clone has only a few counts. The rearrangement joins TRBV7-8 to TRBJ1-2; D gene ambiguous. What was sequenced was PBMCs. This clonotype originated in a man aged 35-49 years in good health and CMV-seropositive. CDR3 protein: CASSLGSYGYTF. In nucleotides, the CDR3 is TGTGCCAGCAGCTTAGGGAGTTATGGCTACACCTTC.